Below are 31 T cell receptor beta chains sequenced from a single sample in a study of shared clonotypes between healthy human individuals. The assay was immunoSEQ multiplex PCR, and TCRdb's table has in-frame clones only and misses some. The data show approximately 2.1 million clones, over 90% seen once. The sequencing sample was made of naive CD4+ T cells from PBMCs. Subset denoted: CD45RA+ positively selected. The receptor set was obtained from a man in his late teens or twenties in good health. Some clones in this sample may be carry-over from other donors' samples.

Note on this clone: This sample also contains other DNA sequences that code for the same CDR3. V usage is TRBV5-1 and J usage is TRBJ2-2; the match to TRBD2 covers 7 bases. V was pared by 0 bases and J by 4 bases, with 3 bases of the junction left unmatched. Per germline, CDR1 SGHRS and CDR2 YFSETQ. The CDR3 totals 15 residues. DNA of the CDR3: TGCGCCAGCAGCTTGGTAGCGGGTGCCACCGGGGAGCTGTTTTTT. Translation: CASSLVAGATGELFF.

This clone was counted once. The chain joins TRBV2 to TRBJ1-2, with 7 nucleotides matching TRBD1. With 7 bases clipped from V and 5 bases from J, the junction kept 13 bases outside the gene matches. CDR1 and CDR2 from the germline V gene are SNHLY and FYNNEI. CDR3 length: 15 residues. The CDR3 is CASTEGRGQGYGYTF. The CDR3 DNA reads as TGTGCCAGCACCGAGGGGAGGGGGCAAGGTTATGGCTACACCTTC.

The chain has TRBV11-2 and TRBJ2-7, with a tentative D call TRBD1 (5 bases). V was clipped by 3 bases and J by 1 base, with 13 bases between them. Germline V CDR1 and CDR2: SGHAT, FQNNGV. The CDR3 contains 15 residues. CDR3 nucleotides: TGTGCCAGCAGCTTCTCAGGGAAGGTTTCCTACGAGCAGTACTTC. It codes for CASSFSGKVSYEQYF.

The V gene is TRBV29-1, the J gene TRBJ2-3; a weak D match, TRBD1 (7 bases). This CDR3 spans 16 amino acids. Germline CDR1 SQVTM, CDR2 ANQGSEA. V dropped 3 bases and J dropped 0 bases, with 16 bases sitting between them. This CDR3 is CSVEGAEGASTDTQYF. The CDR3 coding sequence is TGCAGCGTTGAGGGGGCGGAGGGGGCCAGCACAGATACGCAGTATTTT.

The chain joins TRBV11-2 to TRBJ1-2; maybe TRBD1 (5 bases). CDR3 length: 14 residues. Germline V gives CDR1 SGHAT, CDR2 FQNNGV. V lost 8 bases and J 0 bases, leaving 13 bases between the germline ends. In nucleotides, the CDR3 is TGTGCCAGCCGACGGGTGGGGGCTAACTATGGCTACACCTTC. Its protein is CASRRVGANYGYTF.

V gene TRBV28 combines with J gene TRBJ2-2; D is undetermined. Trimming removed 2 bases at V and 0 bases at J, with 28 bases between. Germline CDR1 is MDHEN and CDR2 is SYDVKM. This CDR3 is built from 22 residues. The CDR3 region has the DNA TGTGCCAGCAGTTTAGTCTTTCCCTATACCTTGTCCATTCGCACGAACACCGGGGAGCTGTTTTTT. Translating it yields CASSLVFPYTLSIRTNTGELFF.

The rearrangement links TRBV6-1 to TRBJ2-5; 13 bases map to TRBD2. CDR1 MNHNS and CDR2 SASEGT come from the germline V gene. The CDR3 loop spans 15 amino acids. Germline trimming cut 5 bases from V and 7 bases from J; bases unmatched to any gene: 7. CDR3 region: CASSILAGGMGTQYF. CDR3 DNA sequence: TGTGCCAGCAGTATACTAGCGGGAGGGATGGGGACCCAGTACTTC.

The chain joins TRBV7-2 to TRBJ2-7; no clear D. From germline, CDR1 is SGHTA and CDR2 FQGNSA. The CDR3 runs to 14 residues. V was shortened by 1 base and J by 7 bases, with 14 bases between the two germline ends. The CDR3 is CASSLGVTLGEQYF. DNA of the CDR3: TGTGCCAGCAGCTTAGGAGTCACGCTGGGGGAGCAGTACTTC.

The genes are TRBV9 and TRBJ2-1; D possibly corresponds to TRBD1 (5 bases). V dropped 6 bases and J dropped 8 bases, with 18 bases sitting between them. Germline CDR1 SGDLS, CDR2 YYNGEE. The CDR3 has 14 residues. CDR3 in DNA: TGTGCCAGCACCTCAGGGCCCCTCGTCCATGAGCAGTTCTTC. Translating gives CASTSGPLVHEQFF.

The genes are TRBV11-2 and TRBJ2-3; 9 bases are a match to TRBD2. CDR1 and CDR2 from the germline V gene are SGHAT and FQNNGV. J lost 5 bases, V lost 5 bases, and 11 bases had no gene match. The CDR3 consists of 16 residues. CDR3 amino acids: CASSGRHFSGRDTQYF. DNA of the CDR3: TGTGCCAGCAGCGGCAGACACTTTAGCGGGAGAGATACGCAGTATTTT.

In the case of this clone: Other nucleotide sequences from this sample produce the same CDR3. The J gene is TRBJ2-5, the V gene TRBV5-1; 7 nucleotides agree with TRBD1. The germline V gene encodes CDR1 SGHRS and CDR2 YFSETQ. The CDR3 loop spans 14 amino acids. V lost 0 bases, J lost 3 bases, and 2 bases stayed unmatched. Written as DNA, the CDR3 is TGCGCCAGCAGCTTGGGAGGGACAGAAGAGACCCAGTACTTC. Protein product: CASSLGGTEETQYF.

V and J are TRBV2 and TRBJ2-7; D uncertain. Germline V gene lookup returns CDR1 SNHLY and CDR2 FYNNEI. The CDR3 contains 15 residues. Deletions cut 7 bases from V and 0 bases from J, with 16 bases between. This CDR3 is CASILLRQSSYEQYF. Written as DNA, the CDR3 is TGTGCCAGCATACTCCTTCGGCAGTCCTCCTACGAGCAGTACTTC.

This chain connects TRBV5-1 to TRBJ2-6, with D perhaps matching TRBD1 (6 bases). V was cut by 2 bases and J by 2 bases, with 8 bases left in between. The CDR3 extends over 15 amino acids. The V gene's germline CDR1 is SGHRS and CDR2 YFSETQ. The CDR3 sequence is CASSFTGTGANVLTF. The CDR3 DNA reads TGCGCCAGCAGCTTCACAGGGACTGGGGCCAACGTCCTGACTTTC.

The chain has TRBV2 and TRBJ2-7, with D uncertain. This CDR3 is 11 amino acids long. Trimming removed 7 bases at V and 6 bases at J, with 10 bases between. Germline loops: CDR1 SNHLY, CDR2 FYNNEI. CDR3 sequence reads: CASKPATEQYF. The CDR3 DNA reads TGTGCCAGCAAGCCGGCGACCGAGCAGTACTTC.

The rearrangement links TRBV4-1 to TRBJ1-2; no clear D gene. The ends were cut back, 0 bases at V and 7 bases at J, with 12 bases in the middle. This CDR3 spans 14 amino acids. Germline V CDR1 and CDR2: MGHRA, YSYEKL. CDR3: CASSQDARVGGYTF. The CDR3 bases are TGCGCCAGCAGCCAAGATGCAAGGGTTGGTGGCTACACCTTC.

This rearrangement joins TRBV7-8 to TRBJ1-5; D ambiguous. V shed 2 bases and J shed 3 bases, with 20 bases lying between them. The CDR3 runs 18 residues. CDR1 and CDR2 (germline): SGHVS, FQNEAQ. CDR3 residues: CASSLNRNPVLLNQPQHF. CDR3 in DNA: TGTGCCAGCAGCTTAAACCGGAACCCCGTTTTACTCAATCAGCCCCAGCATTTT.

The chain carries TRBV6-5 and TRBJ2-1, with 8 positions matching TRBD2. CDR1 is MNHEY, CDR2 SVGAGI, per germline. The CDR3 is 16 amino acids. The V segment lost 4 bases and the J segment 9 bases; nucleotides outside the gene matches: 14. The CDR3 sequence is CASSSTSGSSFGEQFF. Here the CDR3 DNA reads TGTGCCAGCAGTTCAACTAGCGGCTCTTCCTTTGGTGAGCAGTTCTTC.

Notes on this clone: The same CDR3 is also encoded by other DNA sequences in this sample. The CDR3 DNA reads as TGTGCCAGCAGGCTTGAAGATACGCAGTATTTT. This translates into CASRLEDTQYF. The chain is built from TRBV28 and TRBJ2-3, with no clear D. Germline CDR1 and CDR2: MDHEN and SYDVKM. Trimming removed 6 bases from V and 5 bases from J, with 6 bases in between. This CDR3 contains 11 residues.

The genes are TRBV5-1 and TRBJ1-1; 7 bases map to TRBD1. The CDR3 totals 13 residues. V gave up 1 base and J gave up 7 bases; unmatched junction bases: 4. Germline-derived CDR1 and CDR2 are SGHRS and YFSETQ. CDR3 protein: CASSLTGALEAFF. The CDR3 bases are TGCGCCAGCAGCTTGACAGGGGCCCTTGAAGCTTTCTTT.

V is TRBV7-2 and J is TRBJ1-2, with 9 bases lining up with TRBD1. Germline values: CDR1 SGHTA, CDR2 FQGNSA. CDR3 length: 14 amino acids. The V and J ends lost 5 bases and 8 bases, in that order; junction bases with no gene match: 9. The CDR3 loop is CASSRLRDRAGYTF. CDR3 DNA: TGTGCCAGCAGCCGCCTTCGGGACAGGGCAGGCTACACCTTC.

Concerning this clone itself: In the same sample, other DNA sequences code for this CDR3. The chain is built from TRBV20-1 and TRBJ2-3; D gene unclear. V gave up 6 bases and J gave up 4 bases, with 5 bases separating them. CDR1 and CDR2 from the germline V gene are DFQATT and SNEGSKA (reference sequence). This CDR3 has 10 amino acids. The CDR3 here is CSARADTQYF. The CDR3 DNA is TGCAGTGCGCGTGCAGATACGCAGTATTTT.

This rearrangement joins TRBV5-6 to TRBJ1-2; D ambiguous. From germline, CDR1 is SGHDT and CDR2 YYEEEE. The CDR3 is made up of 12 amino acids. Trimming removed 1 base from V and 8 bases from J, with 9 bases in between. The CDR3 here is CASSLLTGGYTF. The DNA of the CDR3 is TGTGCCAGCAGCTTGTTGACGGGGGGCTACACCTTC.

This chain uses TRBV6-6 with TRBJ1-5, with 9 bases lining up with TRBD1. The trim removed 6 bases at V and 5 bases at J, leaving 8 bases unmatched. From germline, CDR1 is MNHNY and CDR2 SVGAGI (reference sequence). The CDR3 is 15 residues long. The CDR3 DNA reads TGTGCCAGCAGACCCCGGGACAGGGCCTATCAGCCCCAGCATTTT. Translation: CASRPRDRAYQPQHF.

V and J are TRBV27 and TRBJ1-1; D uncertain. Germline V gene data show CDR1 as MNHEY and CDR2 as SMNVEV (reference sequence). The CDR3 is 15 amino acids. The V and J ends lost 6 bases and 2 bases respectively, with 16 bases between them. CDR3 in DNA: TGTGCCAGCAGGACCTCTACAGTGTTAAACACTGAAGCTTTCTTT. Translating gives CASRTSTVLNTEAFF.

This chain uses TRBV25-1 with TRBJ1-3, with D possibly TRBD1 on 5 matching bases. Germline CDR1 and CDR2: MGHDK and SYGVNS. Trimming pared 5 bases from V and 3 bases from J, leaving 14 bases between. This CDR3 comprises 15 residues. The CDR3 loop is CASSSAREGGNTIYF. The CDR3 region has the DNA TGTGCCAGCAGTTCCGCCAGGGAGGGTGGAAACACCATATATTTT.

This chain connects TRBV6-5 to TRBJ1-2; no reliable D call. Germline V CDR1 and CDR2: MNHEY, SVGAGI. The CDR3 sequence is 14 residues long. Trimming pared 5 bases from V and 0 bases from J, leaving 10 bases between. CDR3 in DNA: TGTGCCAGCAGTCGGACGGCCACTAACTATGGCTACACCTTC. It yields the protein CASSRTATNYGYTF.

The CDR3 DNA reads TGTGCCAGCTCACCGAGGACAGGCGACCCCGAGCAGTACTTC. Its translation is CASSPRTGDPEQYF. The rearrangement links TRBV18 to TRBJ2-7; 7 bases map to TRBD1. The germline gives CDR1 KGHSH, CDR2 LQKENI. With V trimmed by 3 bases and J by 6 bases, 8 bases remained unmatched. The CDR3 runs 14 residues.

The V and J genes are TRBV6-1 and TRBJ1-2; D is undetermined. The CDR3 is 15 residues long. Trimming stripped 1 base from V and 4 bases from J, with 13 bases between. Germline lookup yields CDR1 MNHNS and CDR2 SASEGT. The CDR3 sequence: CASSEGQALGYGYTF. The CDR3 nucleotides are TGTGCCAGCAGTGAAGGGCAGGCTTTGGGCTATGGCTACACCTTC.

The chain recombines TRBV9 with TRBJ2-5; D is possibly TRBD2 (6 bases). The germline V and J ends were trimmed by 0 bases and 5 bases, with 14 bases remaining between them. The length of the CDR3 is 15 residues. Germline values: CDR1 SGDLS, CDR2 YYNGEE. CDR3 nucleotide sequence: TGTGCCAGCAGCGTAGGAGGGACTGCCGTCGAGACCCAGTACTTC. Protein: CASSVGGTAVETQYF. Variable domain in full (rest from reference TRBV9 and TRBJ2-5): DSGVTQTPKHLITATGQRVTLRCSPRSGDLSVYWYQQSLDQGLQFLIQYYNGEERAKGNILERFSAQQFPDLHSELNLSSLELGDSALYFCASSVGGTAVETQYFGPGTRLLVL.

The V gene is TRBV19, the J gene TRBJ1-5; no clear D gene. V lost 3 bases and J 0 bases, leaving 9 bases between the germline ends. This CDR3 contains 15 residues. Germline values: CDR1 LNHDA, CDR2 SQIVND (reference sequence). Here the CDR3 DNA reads TGTGCCAGTAGTATGTTCTCTCTTAGCAATCAGCCCCAGCATTTT. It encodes CASSMFSLSNQPQHF.

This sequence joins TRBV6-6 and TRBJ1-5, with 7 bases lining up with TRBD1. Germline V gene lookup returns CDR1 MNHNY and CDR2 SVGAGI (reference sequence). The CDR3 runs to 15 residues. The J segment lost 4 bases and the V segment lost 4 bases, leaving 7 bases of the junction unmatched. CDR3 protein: CASSWGGQTNQPQHF. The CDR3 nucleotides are TGTGCCAGCAGTTGGGGGGGACAGACAAATCAGCCCCAGCATTTT.